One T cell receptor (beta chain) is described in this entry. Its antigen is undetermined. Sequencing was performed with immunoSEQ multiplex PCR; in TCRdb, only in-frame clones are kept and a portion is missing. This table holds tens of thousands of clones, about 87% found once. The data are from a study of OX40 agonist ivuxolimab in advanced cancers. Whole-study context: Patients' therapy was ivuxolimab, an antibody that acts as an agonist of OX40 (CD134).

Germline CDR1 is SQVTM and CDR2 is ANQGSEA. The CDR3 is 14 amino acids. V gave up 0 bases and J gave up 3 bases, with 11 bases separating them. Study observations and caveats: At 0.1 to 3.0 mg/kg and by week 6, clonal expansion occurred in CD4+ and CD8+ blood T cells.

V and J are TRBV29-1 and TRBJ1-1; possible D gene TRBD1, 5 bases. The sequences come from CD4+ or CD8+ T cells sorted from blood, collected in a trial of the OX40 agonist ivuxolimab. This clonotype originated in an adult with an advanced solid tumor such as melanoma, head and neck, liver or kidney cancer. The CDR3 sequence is CSVEEGQGYTEAFF. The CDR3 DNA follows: TGCAGCGTTGAAGAGGGGCAGGGATACACTGAAGCTTTCTTT.